This entry describes one T cell receptor beta chain. Its specificity is not known. This record comes from a study of graft-versus-host responses after intestinal transplantation. Sequencing was performed with immunoSEQ multiplex PCR; in TCRdb, only in-frame clones are kept and a portion is missing. The table shows some 40,000 clones, with 93% occurring only once. The receptor was derived from a human donor who was the organ donor for an intestinal transplant. Specimen: unstimulated CD8+ T cells sorted from spleen or lymph node cells, collected before transplant.

For the CDR3, the DNA is TGCGCCAGCAGCCCAGGGGCCGGTTCCTACGAGCAGTACTTC. It specifies CASSPGAGSYEQYF. The chain couples TRBV4-3 to TRBJ2-7; D is perhaps TRBD1 (6 bases). Trimming removed 4 bases at V and 1 base at J, with 11 bases between. Per the germline V gene, CDR1 is LGHNA and CDR2 is YSLEER. The CDR3 is 14 amino acids.